This is a list of T cell receptor beta chains from one sample in a study of blood T cell repertoires in COVID-19. The protocol was immunoSEQ multiplex PCR, while the TCRdb copy is restricted to in-frame clones and leaves out a portion. The sample carries 200,000 or so clones, around 83% recorded once. Sequencing was carried out using peripheral blood. The receptors were sampled from a human donor in a cohort sampled during active COVID-19. CDR3s include the opening cysteine and the closing phenylalanine or tryptophan. The order of the fields is V gene, J gene, D gene, CDR3 protein, CDR3 DNA. A D gene is named only where the DNA matches it firmly.

TRBV10-1,TRBJ2-2,NA,CASSVSLANTGELFF,TGCGCCAGCAGTGTTTCACTAGCGAACACCGGGGAGCTGTTTTTT
TRBV6-5,TRBJ1-1,NA,CASSYLGGTEAFF,TGTGCCAGCAGTTACTTGGGGGGCACTGAAGCTTTCTTT
TRBV5-1,TRBJ2-7,TRBD2,CASSVVPPVTGGPGEQYF,TGCGCCAGCAGCGTTGTTCCCCCGGTGACGGGAGGGCCTGGGGAGCAGTACTTC
TRBV19,TRBJ2-3,NA,CASSPGGFTDTQYF,TGTGCCAGTAGCCCCGGCGGGTTCACAGATACGCAGTATTTT
TRBV28,TRBJ2-3,TRBD2,CASNSAGGSDTQYF,TGTGCCAGCAATTCAGCGGGCGGGAGTGATACGCAGTATTTT
TRBV7-2,TRBJ2-3,NA,CASRLTILETDTQYF,TGTGCCAGCAGGCTTACAATCCTTGAAACAGATACGCAGTATTTT
TRBV6-1,TRBJ2-4,NA,CASSEPYGRAKNIQYF,TGTGCCAGCAGTGAACCGTACGGGAGAGCCAAAAACATTCAGTACTTC
TRBV28,TRBJ2-7,TRBD2,CASSSQREVDYEQYF,TGTGCCAGCAGTTCGCAGCGGGAGGTGGACTACGAGCAGTACTTC
TRBV4-2,TRBJ2-1,TRBD1,CASSLTGSPGTGNEQFF,TGTGCCAGCAGCCTCACCGGGTCCCCCGGGACAGGCAATGAGCAGTTCTTC
TRBV6-5,TRBJ2-7,NA,CASSYGGVREQYF,TGTGCCAGCAGTTACGGAGGGGTGAGAGAGCAGTACTTC
TRBV11-2,TRBJ2-7,TRBD1,CASSLDGTAPSDF,TGTGCCAGCAGCTTAGACGGGACAGCCCCGTCCGACTTC
TRBV9,TRBJ2-2,NA,CASSVGALTGELFF,TGTGCCAGCAGCGTTGGGGCCCTCACCGGGGAGCTGTTTTTT
TRBV27,TRBJ2-7,NA,CASSLGGTGSREQYF,TGTGCCAGCAGTTTAGGCGGGACCGGTTCGCGGGAGCAGTACTTC
TRBV9,TRBJ2-2,NA,CASSVQGGQNTGELFF,TGTGCCAGCAGCGTCCAGGGCGGCCAGAACACCGGGGAGCTGTTTTTT
TRBV5-4,TRBJ1-4,TRBD1,CASSLESGGEGEKLFF,TGTGCCAGCAGCTTGGAGTCAGGGGGCGAAGGGGAAAAACTGTTTTTT
TRBV27,TRBJ2-4,TRBD2,CASSLVSGGGNIQYF,TGTGCCAGCAGTTTAGTTTCGGGAGGTGGAAACATTCAGTACTTC
TRBV5-5,TRBJ2-7,TRBD2,CASSSPGLAGSYEQYF,TGTGCCAGCAGTTCACCGGGACTAGCAGGCTCCTACGAGCAGTACTTC
TRBV11-2,TRBJ2-5,TRBD1,CASSWDRGLQETQYF,TGTGCCAGCAGCTGGGACAGGGGCCTTCAAGAGACCCAGTACTTC
TRBV5-1,TRBJ1-2,TRBD1,CASSLAQGGGYTF,TGCGCCAGCAGCTTGGCGCAGGGGGGTGGCTACACCTTC
TRBV7-9,TRBJ2-1,TRBD1,CASSSKGQAPEQFF,TGTGCCAGCAGCTCCAAGGGACAGGCTCCCGAGCAGTTCTTC
TRBV19,TRBJ2-3,TRBD2,CASSARLAGELGDTQYF,TGTGCCAGTAGTGCGAGACTAGCGGGAGAACTAGGAGATACGCAGTATTTT
TRBV13,TRBJ1-1,NA,CASSPTTYTEAFF,TGTGCCAGCAGCCCGACAACTTACACTGAAGCTTTCTTT
TRBV6-2/TRBV6-3,TRBJ2-1,TRBD2,CASSPLAGSSRLEQFF,TGTGCCAGCAGCCCTTTAGCGGGATCGAGCAGATTGGAGCAGTTCTTC
TRBV19,TRBJ2-1,TRBD2,CASTSTGSGRNEQFF,TGTGCCAGTACCTCGACAGGGAGCGGGAGGAATGAGCAGTTCTTC